A single T cell receptor (beta chain) is shown here with its context. This entry belongs to a study of technical replicates of blood from several donors. This CDR3 has 16 residues. Germline V gene lookup returns CDR1 MNHNS and CDR2 SASEGT. The J segment lost 7 bases and the V segment lost 4 bases, leaving 7 bases of the junction unmatched. Sequencing used immunoSEQ multiplex PCR; TCRdb keeps in-frame clones, though not all of them. The data show approximately 87,000 clones, approximately 92% seen once. Source material: T cells isolated from PBMCs. This chain joins TRBV6-1 and TRBJ2-1, with 13 bases identical to TRBD2. This TCR was sampled from a human donor in good health. Some clones in this sample may be carry-over from other donors' samples. The DNA of the CDR3 is TGTGCCAGCAGTGTTCGGACTAGCGGGAGTTCTAATGAGCAGTTCTTC. This gives the protein CASSVRTSGSSNEQFF.